A selection of T cell receptor beta chains follows, all from one sample in a study of neurological immune-mediated disorders. One entry per CDR3 protein, called by TCRdb with MiXCR from the 5' RACE reads. The sample has 50,000 or so distinct CDR3 sequences; approximately 16% are singletons. Sequenced material: PBMCs. These receptors all stem from a man aged 55 to 70 in good health. CDR3s include the opening cysteine and the closing phenylalanine or tryptophan. Fields, in order: CDR3 DNA, CDR3 protein, V gene, D gene, J gene, clone size. D genes are given only for firm matches. A clone size is listed for some rows: how often the clone was seen (once, few, many), or a class if it is expanded.

cdr3_nt: TGCAGTGCCTACGACAGGGAAGGGGTTCAGCCCCAGCATTTT
cdr3_aa: CSAYDREGVQPQHF
v_call: TRBV20-1
d_call: TRBD1
j_call: TRBJ1-5
clone_size: many

cdr3_nt: TGTGTCAGCAGTGTGTTAGCGGGAGGGGGGATCAATGAGCAGTTCTTC
cdr3_aa: CVSSVLAGGGINEQFF
v_call: TRBV25-1
d_call: TRBD2
j_call: TRBJ2-1
clone_size: once

cdr3_nt: TGTGCCAGCAGACAGGGCGGACCCTACAATGAGCAGTTCTTC
cdr3_aa: CASRQGGPYNEQFF
v_call: TRBV7-2
d_call: NA
j_call: TRBJ2-1
clone_size: many

cdr3_nt: TGTGCCAGCTCACCACCGGACAGGGCCAATGAGCAGTTCTTC
cdr3_aa: CASSPPDRANEQFF
v_call: TRBV18
d_call: TRBD1
j_call: TRBJ2-1
clone_size: NA

cdr3_nt: TGTGCCAGCAGTACTCGACTAGCGGAGACCTACAATGAGCAGTTCTTC
cdr3_aa: CASSTRLAETYNEQFF
v_call: TRBV12-3/TRBV12-4
d_call: TRBD2
j_call: TRBJ2-1
clone_size: many

cdr3_nt: TGTGCCAGCAGCCACGGGCTTGGGGGCTACACCTTC
cdr3_aa: CASSHGLGGYTF
v_call: TRBV7-2
d_call: NA
j_call: TRBJ1-2
clone_size: many

cdr3_nt: TGCAGTGCGGACCACCGGACTAGCGGGAGGTTTCGGCAGTTCTTC
cdr3_aa: CSADHRTSGRFRQFF
v_call: TRBV20-1
d_call: TRBD2
j_call: TRBJ2-1
clone_size: many

cdr3_nt: TGCGCCAGCAGCCGTCGACTAGCGGGAGGCCCCGGACACAATGAGCAGTTCTTC
cdr3_aa: CASSRRLAGGPGHNEQFF
v_call: TRBV4-3
d_call: TRBD2
j_call: TRBJ2-1
clone_size: many

cdr3_nt: TGTGCCAGCAGCAAAGTTGGGGGACAGGCAACAGATACGCAGTATTTT
cdr3_aa: CASSKVGGQATDTQYF
v_call: TRBV21-1
d_call: NA
j_call: TRBJ2-3
clone_size: many

cdr3_nt: TGTGCCAGCAGCTTACTGGGAGGGCCCCCCGGGGAGCTGTTTTTT
cdr3_aa: CASSLLGGPPGELFF
v_call: TRBV11-2
d_call: TRBD2
j_call: TRBJ2-2
clone_size: many

cdr3_nt: TGTGCCAGCAGTTACTTACAGGGGAGGGATCAGCCCCAGCATTTT
cdr3_aa: CASSYLQGRDQPQHF
v_call: TRBV6-5
d_call: TRBD1
j_call: TRBJ1-5
clone_size: few

cdr3_nt: TGCGCCAGCAGCTTCCGGGACTCTGAAATGAGAGAGCAGTACTTC
cdr3_aa: CASSFRDSEMREQYF
v_call: TRBV5-1
d_call: NA
j_call: TRBJ2-7
clone_size: NA

cdr3_nt: TGCAGTGCAATAGCGGGAGTCGCCCCCACAGATACGCAGTATTTT
cdr3_aa: CSAIAGVAPTDTQYF
v_call: TRBV20-1
d_call: TRBD2
j_call: TRBJ2-3
clone_size: many

cdr3_nt: TGCAGTGCTAGCCAGAGGAACACTGAAGCTTTCTTT
cdr3_aa: CSASQRNTEAFF
v_call: TRBV20-1
d_call: NA
j_call: TRBJ1-1
clone_size: many

cdr3_nt: TGCGCCAGCAGCCCCAGACAGGGGGATTCAAAGACCCAGTACTTC
cdr3_aa: CASSPRQGDSKTQYF
v_call: TRBV5-1
d_call: TRBD1
j_call: TRBJ2-5
clone_size: many

cdr3_nt: TGTGCCAGCAGCCACCTGGGGTTGGAGACCCAGTACTTC
cdr3_aa: CASSHLGLETQYF
v_call: TRBV7-9
d_call: NA
j_call: TRBJ2-5
clone_size: many

cdr3_nt: TGTGCCAGCAGTGATACCGGGACACTAAATTCACCCCTCCACTTT
cdr3_aa: CASSDTGTLNSPLHF
v_call: TRBV9
d_call: NA
j_call: TRBJ1-6
clone_size: many

cdr3_nt: TGTGCCAGCATGCTAGCGGGCCCCACGGGGGAGCAGTTCTTC
cdr3_aa: CASMLAGPTGEQFF
v_call: TRBV6-1
d_call: TRBD2
j_call: TRBJ2-1
clone_size: many

cdr3_nt: TGCAGTGCCACCATCGACACTGAAGCTTTCTTT
cdr3_aa: CSATIDTEAFF
v_call: TRBV20-1
d_call: NA
j_call: TRBJ1-1
clone_size: many

cdr3_nt: TGCGCCAGCAGCTTAACCAGGACAGGGGTGGATATTCAGTACTTC
cdr3_aa: CASSLTRTGVDIQYF
v_call: TRBV5-1
d_call: TRBD1
j_call: TRBJ2-4
clone_size: NA

cdr3_nt: TGCAGCGTCGAGGGACAGGGTGGCGGCTACACCTTC
cdr3_aa: CSVEGQGGGYTF
v_call: TRBV29-1
d_call: TRBD1
j_call: TRBJ1-2
clone_size: many

cdr3_nt: TGTGCCAGCAGCTTGGGGGAAGGCCAGCCCCAGCATTTT
cdr3_aa: CASSLGEGQPQHF
v_call: TRBV5-6
d_call: NA
j_call: TRBJ1-5
clone_size: many

cdr3_nt: TGTGCCAGCAGCTCCCTTTCGGTCACTGAAGCTTTCTTT
cdr3_aa: CASSSLSVTEAFF
v_call: TRBV7-9
d_call: NA
j_call: TRBJ1-1
clone_size: many

cdr3_nt: TGTGCCAGCAGCTTTAATCAACAAACTGAAGCTTTCTTT
cdr3_aa: CASSFNQQTEAFF
v_call: TRBV12-3/TRBV12-4
d_call: NA
j_call: TRBJ1-1
clone_size: many

cdr3_nt: TGTGCCAGCAGCTTACGCGGGGGAAGCTCCTACGAGCAGTACTTC
cdr3_aa: CASSLRGGSSYEQYF
v_call: TRBV7-2
d_call: TRBD2
j_call: TRBJ2-7
clone_size: many

cdr3_nt: TGCAGCGTTGCCGGAGGGGACGATACGCAGTATTTT
cdr3_aa: CSVAGGDDTQYF
v_call: TRBV29-1
d_call: NA
j_call: TRBJ2-3
clone_size: few

cdr3_nt: TGTGCCAGCAGTGACGGCAGGAACACTGAAGCTTTCTTT
cdr3_aa: CASSDGRNTEAFF
v_call: TRBV6-5
d_call: NA
j_call: TRBJ1-1
clone_size: NA

cdr3_nt: TGTGCCTGGGAACGGGAACGGGACACTGAAGCTTTCTTT
cdr3_aa: CAWERERDTEAFF
v_call: TRBV30
d_call: NA
j_call: TRBJ1-1
clone_size: many

cdr3_nt: TGTGCCAGCAGCTTAGTGGGGACTAGCGGGAGTTCCGTTGAGCAGTTCTTC
cdr3_aa: CASSLVGTSGSSVEQFF
v_call: TRBV7-6
d_call: TRBD2
j_call: TRBJ2-1
clone_size: NA

cdr3_nt: TGTGCCAGCACCAACGGGGGGGGATACTACGAGCAGTACTTC
cdr3_aa: CASTNGGGYYEQYF
v_call: TRBV6-5
d_call: TRBD2
j_call: TRBJ2-7
clone_size: NA

cdr3_nt: TGCAGCGCCCTGACTAGCGGGGAAGAGACCCAGTACTTC
cdr3_aa: CSALTSGEETQYF
v_call: TRBV29-1
d_call: TRBD2
j_call: TRBJ2-5
clone_size: many

cdr3_nt: TGCGCCAGCAGCTCCCTCCTTGACGAGACCCAGTACTTC
cdr3_aa: CASSSLLDETQYF
v_call: TRBV5-1
d_call: NA
j_call: TRBJ2-5
clone_size: many

cdr3_nt: TGCAGTGCTAGACCCAGCGGGTCATCCACCGGGGAGCTGTTTTTT
cdr3_aa: CSARPSGSSTGELFF
v_call: TRBV20-1
d_call: NA
j_call: TRBJ2-2
clone_size: many

cdr3_nt: TGTGCCAGCAGTGACCGCGTTAATTCACCCCTCCACTTT
cdr3_aa: CASSDRVNSPLHF
v_call: TRBV28
d_call: NA
j_call: TRBJ1-6
clone_size: NA

cdr3_nt: TGCGCCAGCAGCCAGGGACAGGGGGCTTGGACTGAAGCTTTCTTT
cdr3_aa: CASSQGQGAWTEAFF
v_call: TRBV5-1
d_call: TRBD1
j_call: TRBJ1-1
clone_size: many

cdr3_nt: TGTGCCAGCAGCTTGGGCTGGGCCACAGATACGCAGTATTTT
cdr3_aa: CASSLGWATDTQYF
v_call: TRBV7-2
d_call: NA
j_call: TRBJ2-3
clone_size: many

cdr3_nt: TGTGCCACCAGCAGAGAGGGGCGCGTTGAGCAGTTCTTC
cdr3_aa: CATSREGRVEQFF
v_call: TRBV15
d_call: NA
j_call: TRBJ2-1
clone_size: NA

cdr3_nt: TGTGCCAGCAGCCCCCGGGGACGTGGTGACAATGAGCAGTTCTTC
cdr3_aa: CASSPRGRGDNEQFF
v_call: TRBV3-1
d_call: NA
j_call: TRBJ2-1
clone_size: many

cdr3_nt: TGCGCCAGCTCGCCCGAGCGGGGTCGCTTGAGGGGCAATGAGCAGTTCTTC
cdr3_aa: CASSPERGRLRGNEQFF
v_call: TRBV4-1
d_call: TRBD2
j_call: TRBJ2-1
clone_size: many

cdr3_nt: TGTGCCACCAGTGATCCAAGGACAGCACAACACAATGAGCAGTTCTTC
cdr3_aa: CATSDPRTAQHNEQFF
v_call: TRBV24-1
d_call: NA
j_call: TRBJ2-1
clone_size: many

cdr3_nt: TGTGCCAGCAGCTTAGATCGTGCTAGCGGGAGGGCCTTGAATGAGCAGTTCTTC
cdr3_aa: CASSLDRASGRALNEQFF
v_call: TRBV7-2
d_call: TRBD2
j_call: TRBJ2-1
clone_size: NA

cdr3_nt: TGCAGTGCTAGTTATGTTGGCGGGCACGAGCAGTACTTC
cdr3_aa: CSASYVGGHEQYF
v_call: TRBV20-1
d_call: NA
j_call: TRBJ2-7
clone_size: many

cdr3_nt: TGTGCCAGCAGCTTCCTCATACAGGGGACCTATGGCTACACCTTC
cdr3_aa: CASSFLIQGTYGYTF
v_call: TRBV5-5
d_call: TRBD1
j_call: TRBJ1-2
clone_size: many

cdr3_nt: TGTGCCAGCACCAATATGGCAGACAATCAGCCCCAGCATTTT
cdr3_aa: CASTNMADNQPQHF
v_call: TRBV7-2
d_call: NA
j_call: TRBJ1-5
clone_size: many

cdr3_nt: TGTGCCAGCAGCTGGCGGGGGGACAGCAATTCACCCCTCCACTTT
cdr3_aa: CASSWRGDSNSPLHF
v_call: TRBV7-9
d_call: TRBD1
j_call: TRBJ1-6
clone_size: many

cdr3_nt: TGTGCCAGCAGCCAAGATAGCGGCCAGACCAAGCGAGCCAAAAACATTCAGTACTTC
cdr3_aa: CASSQDSGQTKRAKNIQYF
v_call: TRBV4-2
d_call: NA
j_call: TRBJ2-4
clone_size: many

cdr3_nt: TGTGCCAGCAGCCCCGCCAGCGGGAGGATCAACGAGCAGTACTTC
cdr3_aa: CASSPASGRINEQYF
v_call: TRBV7-9
d_call: TRBD2
j_call: TRBJ2-7
clone_size: many

cdr3_nt: TGCAGTGTATCCTTGGGGCGGGACAACACAGATACGCAGTATTTT
cdr3_aa: CSVSLGRDNTDTQYF
v_call: TRBV20-1
d_call: NA
j_call: TRBJ2-3
clone_size: few

cdr3_nt: TGTGCCAGCAGACAATCCAGGTTGACTAGCAGCACAGATACGCAGTATTTT
cdr3_aa: CASRQSRLTSSTDTQYF
v_call: TRBV12-3/TRBV12-4
d_call: TRBD2
j_call: TRBJ2-3
clone_size: many

cdr3_nt: TGCGCCAGCGCCACTGTTGGGACTAGCTACAATGAGCAGTTCTTC
cdr3_aa: CASATVGTSYNEQFF
v_call: TRBV5-1
d_call: TRBD2
j_call: TRBJ2-1
clone_size: many